These 8 T cell receptor beta chains share one sample of origin, sequenced in a study of cytomegalovirus exposure and HLA in healthy donors. The PCR employed 60 Vbeta primers together with 13 Jbeta primers. Repertoires were generated with immunoSEQ multiplex PCR, while TCRdb's copy carries only in-frame clones and drops some. The table has about 120,000 clones, less than 10% seen once; the top ten hold 6% to 7.5%. Source material: PBMCs. The receptors stem from a woman in her 40s in good health and CMV-seropositive.

This clone appeared a few times. The genes are TRBV6-1 and TRBJ1-5; unclear D gene. This CDR3 region has 13 residues. The V end lost 6 bases, the J end lost 0 bases, and 6 bases lay between the germline ends. Germline CDR1 reads MNHNS; CDR2 reads SASEGT. The CDR3 coding sequence is TGTGCCAGCAGCGCGAATAGCAATCAGCCCCAGCATTTT. This encodes CASSANSNQPQHF.

This clone has ten or more counts. The chain employs TRBV6-6 and TRBJ1-1, with 8 bases matching TRBD1. Looked up from germline, CDR1 is MNHNY and CDR2 is SVGAGI (reference sequence). The CDR3 has 13 residues. J gave up 1 base and V 10 bases, and 5 bases lay outside the gene matches. CDR3 in amino acids: CATGGQGNTEAFF. Written as DNA, the CDR3 is TGTGCCACCGGAGGACAGGGGAACACTGAAGCTTTCTTT.

The chain links TRBV7-6 to TRBJ2-7; D is possibly TRBD2 (6 bases). V dropped 3 bases and J dropped 1 base, with 10 bases sitting between them. The germline V gene encodes CDR1 SGHVS and CDR2 FNYEAQ. The CDR3 covers 14 residues. Here the CDR3 reads CASSLEGWSYEQYF. CDR3 nucleotide sequence: TGTGCCAGCAGCTTGGAGGGGTGGTCCTACGAGCAGTACTTC.

CDR3 sequence: CASRSGTSGVNEQFF. In DNA, the CDR3 is TGTGCCAGCAGGTCCGGGACTAGCGGGGTCAATGAGCAGTTCTTC. The J gene is TRBJ2-1, the V gene TRBV5-6; TRBD2 agrees at 13 bases. From germline, CDR1 is SGHDT and CDR2 YYEEEE. V trimming: 5 bases; J trimming: 6 bases; junction bases outside the gene matches: 5. There are 15 residues in the CDR3.

The rearrangement links TRBV5-4 to TRBJ2-7; 9 bases fit TRBD1. The CDR3 runs to 14 residues. The germline V gene has CDR1 SGHNT and CDR2 YYREEE (reference sequence). V lost 0 bases and J lost 7; bases outside the gene matches: 5. DNA for the CDR3: TGTGCCAGCAGCTTGGACAGGGGGCTAGGTGAGCAGTACTTC. Its translation is CASSLDRGLGEQYF.

This rearrangement joins TRBV7-3 to TRBJ2-7; 7 bases fit TRBD1. Germline trimming cut 5 bases from V and 6 bases from J; bases unmatched to any gene: 4. Looked up from germline, CDR1 is SGHTA and CDR2 is FQGTGA. The CDR3 loop spans 12 amino acids. CDR3 residues: CASSATGTEQYF. The CDR3 nucleotides read TGTGCCAGCAGCGCGACAGGGACCGAGCAGTACTTC.

This clone has more than one count but fewer than ten. This chain joins TRBV6-1 and TRBJ1-5; 8 bases fit TRBD1. J lost 2 bases, V lost 6 bases, and 3 bases had no gene match. Germline CDR1 MNHNS, CDR2 SASEGT. This CDR3 is 14 amino acids long. CDR3 sequence reads: CASSLGQGNQPQHF. The CDR3 DNA follows: TGTGCCAGCAGCCTGGGACAGGGCAATCAGCCCCAGCATTTT.

The CDR3 coding sequence is TGTGCCAGCAGCACCGACAGCTACTCTGGAAACACCATATATTTT. Translating it yields CASSTDSYSGNTIYF. The rearrangement joins TRBV5-6 to TRBJ1-3, with TRBD1 as a possible D gene (5 bases). The CDR3 covers 15 residues. Trimming stripped 4 bases from V and 0 bases from J, with 11 bases between. Germline V gene data show CDR1 as SGHDT and CDR2 as YYEEEE.